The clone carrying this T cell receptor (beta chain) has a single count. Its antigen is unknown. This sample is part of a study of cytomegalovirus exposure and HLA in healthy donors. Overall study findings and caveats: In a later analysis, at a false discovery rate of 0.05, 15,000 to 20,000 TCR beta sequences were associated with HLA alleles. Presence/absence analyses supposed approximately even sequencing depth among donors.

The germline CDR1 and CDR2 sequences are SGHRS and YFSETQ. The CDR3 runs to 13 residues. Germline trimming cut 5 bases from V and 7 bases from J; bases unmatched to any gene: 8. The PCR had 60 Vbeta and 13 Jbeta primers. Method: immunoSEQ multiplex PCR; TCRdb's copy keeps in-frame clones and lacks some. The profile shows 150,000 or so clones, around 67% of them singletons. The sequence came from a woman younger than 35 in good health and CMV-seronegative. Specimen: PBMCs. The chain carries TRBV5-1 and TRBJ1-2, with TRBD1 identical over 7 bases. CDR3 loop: CASSNDRAVGYTF. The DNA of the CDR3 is TGCGCCAGCAGTAACGACAGGGCCGTTGGCTACACCTTC.